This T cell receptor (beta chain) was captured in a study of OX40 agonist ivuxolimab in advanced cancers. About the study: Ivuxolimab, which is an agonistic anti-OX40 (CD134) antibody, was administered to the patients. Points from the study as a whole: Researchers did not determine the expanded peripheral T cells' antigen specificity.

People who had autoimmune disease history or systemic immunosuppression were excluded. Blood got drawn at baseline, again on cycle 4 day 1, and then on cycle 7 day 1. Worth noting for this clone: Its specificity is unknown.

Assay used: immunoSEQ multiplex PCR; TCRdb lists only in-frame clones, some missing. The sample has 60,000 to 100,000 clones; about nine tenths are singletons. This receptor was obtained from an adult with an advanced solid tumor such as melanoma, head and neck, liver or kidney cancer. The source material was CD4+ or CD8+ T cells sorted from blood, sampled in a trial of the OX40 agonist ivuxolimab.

The CDR3 spells CASSESTALRPAFF. The CDR3 DNA reads TGCGCCAGCAGTGAGTCGACCGCCCTCCGACCAGCTTTCTTT. The gene calls are TRBV10-2 and TRBJ1-1; D unresolved. This CDR3 contains 14 residues. Trimming took off 0 bases at V and 10 bases at J, with 15 bases between the two ends. The V gene's germline CDR1 is WSHSY and CDR2 SAAADI.